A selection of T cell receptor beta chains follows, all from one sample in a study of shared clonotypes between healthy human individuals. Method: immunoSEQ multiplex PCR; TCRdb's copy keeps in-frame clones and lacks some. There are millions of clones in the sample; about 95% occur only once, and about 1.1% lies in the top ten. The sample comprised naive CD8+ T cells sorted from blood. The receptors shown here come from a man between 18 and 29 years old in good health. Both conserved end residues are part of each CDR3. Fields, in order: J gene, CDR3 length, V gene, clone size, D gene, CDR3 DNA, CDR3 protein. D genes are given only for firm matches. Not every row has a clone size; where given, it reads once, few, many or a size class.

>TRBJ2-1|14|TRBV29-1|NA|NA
TGCAGCGTCTTTGAGCGTGGCGGGGCAAATGAGCAGTTCTTC
CSVFERGGANEQFF
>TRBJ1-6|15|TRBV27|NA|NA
TGTGCCAGCAGTAGTCCGGGGGCCGCTAATTCACCCCTCCACTTT
CASSSPGAANSPLHF
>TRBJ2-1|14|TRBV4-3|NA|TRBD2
TGCGCCAGCAGCGGCGGACTAGTTGGCAATGAGCAGTTCTTC
CASSGGLVGNEQFF
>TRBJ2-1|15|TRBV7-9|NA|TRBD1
TGTGCCAGCAGCCCAACCGGGACAGGGATCAATGAGCAGTTCTTC
CASSPTGTGINEQFF
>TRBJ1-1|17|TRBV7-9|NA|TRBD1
TGTGCCAGCAGCCCCACTTCGGACAGGGGGCTGTACACTGAAGCTTTCTTT
CASSPTSDRGLYTEAFF
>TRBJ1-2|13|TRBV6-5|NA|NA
TGTGCCAGCAGACAAGGAAGTTCCTATGGCTACACCTTC
CASRQGSSYGYTF
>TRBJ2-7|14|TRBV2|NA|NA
TGTGCCAGCAGTGATGGCAGCCAAACCTACGAGCAGTACTTC
CASSDGSQTYEQYF
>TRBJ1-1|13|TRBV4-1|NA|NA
TGCGCCAGCAGCCAAGAGGCATTCGCTGAAGCTTTCTTT
CASSQEAFAEAFF
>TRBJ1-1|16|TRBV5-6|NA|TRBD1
TGTGCCAGCAGCTGGGAAACAGGGGGCGCGTTGGCTGAAGCTTTCTTT
CASSWETGGALAEAFF
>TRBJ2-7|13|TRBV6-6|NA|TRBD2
TGTGCCAGCAGTAGTGGGGGACTAGTCGAGCAGTACTTC
CASSSGGLVEQYF
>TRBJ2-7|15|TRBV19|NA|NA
TGTGCCAGTAGTAACCTTGCGCAGGCTCACTACGAGCAGTACTTC
CASSNLAQAHYEQYF
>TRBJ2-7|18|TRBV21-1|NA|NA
TGTGCCAGCAGCATTCCGGGACTAGCGTTAGCTCGGACCAACGAGCAGTACTTC
CASSIPGLALARTNEQYF
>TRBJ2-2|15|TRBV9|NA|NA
TGTGCCAGCAGCGTGGCGATCGCGAACACCGGGGAGCTGTTTTTT
CASSVAIANTGELFF
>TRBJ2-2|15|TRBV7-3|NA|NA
TGTGCCAGCAGCTTAGGAGGTTCGGGCACCGGGGAGCTGTTTTTT
CASSLGGSGTGELFF
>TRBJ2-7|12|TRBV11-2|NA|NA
TGTGCCAGCGGCATTGGGGTTTACGAGCAGTACTTC
CASGIGVYEQYF
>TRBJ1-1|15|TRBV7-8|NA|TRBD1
TGTGCCAGCAGCGACGAGACAGGGGCGACCCTTGAAGCTTTCTTT
CASSDETGATLEAFF
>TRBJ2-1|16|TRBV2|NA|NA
TGTGCCAGCAGTGAGATAGTCGGATTCTCCTACAATGAGCAGTTCTTC
CASSEIVGFSYNEQFF
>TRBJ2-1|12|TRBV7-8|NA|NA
TGTGCCAGCAGCTCAGAGGAGAATGAGCAGTTCTTC
CASSSEENEQFF
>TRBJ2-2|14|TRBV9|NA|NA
TGTGCCAGCAGCGCCCTAACGTCTGCCGGGGAGCTGTTTTTT
CASSALTSAGELFF
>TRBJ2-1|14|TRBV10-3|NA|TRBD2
TGTGCCATCCTTAGCGGGGAGGGCCTAAATGAGCAGTTCTTC
CAILSGEGLNEQFF
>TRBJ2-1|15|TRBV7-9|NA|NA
TGTGCCAGCAGCTTAGCCCAGGGTGTGTACAATGAGCAGTTCTTC
CASSLAQGVYNEQFF
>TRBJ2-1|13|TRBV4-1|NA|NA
TGCGCCAGCAGCCAGACTAGGACCGGTGAGCAGTTCTTC
CASSQTRTGEQFF
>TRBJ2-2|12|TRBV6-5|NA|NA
TGTGCCAGCAGTTCGGGTGACGGGGAGCTGTTTTTT
CASSSGDGELFF
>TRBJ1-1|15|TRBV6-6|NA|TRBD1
TGTGCCAGCAGCCCGGGGACAGGGGGCCCCACTGAAGCTTTCTTT
CASSPGTGGPTEAFF
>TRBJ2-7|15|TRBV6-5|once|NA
TGTGCCAGCAGTTACTTCGGCGGGGGCCCCTACGAGCAGTACTTC
CASSYFGGGPYEQYF
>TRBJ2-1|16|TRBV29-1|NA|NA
TGCAGCGTTGAAGGGAAGGAGGGGAAGGACTACAATGAGCAGTTCTTC
CSVEGKEGKDYNEQFF
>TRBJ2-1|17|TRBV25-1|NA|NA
TGTGCCAGCAGTGAATCGGGAGAAGGGTTATTGTCAGATGAGCAGTTCTTC
CASSESGEGLLSDEQFF
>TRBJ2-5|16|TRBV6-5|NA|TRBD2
TGTGCCAGCAGTTCCCTTTTAGCGGGAGGGAAGGAGACCCAGTACTTC
CASSSLLAGGKETQYF
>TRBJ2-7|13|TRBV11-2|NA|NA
TGTGCCAGCAGCCCAGGGTGGGGCTACGAGCAGTACTTC
CASSPGWGYEQYF
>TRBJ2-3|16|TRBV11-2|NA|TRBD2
TGTGCCAGCAGCTTAGTGGTGGGAGGGCCACCAGATACGCAGTATTTT
CASSLVVGGPPDTQYF
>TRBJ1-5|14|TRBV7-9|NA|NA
TGTGCCAGCAGCCGGACAGAGCCAAATCAGCCCCAGCATTTT
CASSRTEPNQPQHF
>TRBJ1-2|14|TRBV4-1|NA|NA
TGCGCCAGCAGCCCCTCGACAGAATACTATGGCTACACCTTC
CASSPSTEYYGYTF
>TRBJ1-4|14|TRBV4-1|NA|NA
TGCGCCAGCAGCCAATTTTCGGGGTTTGAAAAACTGTTTTTT
CASSQFSGFEKLFF
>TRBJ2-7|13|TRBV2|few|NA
TGTGCCAGCAGTGAAGGGGCAGCCTACGAGCAGTACTTC
CASSEGAAYEQYF
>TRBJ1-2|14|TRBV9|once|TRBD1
TGTGCCAGCAGCGTGACGACAGGGAACTATGGCTACACCTTC
CASSVTTGNYGYTF
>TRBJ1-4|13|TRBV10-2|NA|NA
TGCGCCAGCAGACAGGGTCCAGGTGAAAAACTGTTTTTT
CASRQGPGEKLFF
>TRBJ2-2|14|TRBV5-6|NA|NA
TGTGCCAGCAGCTTGTCTCGGGGCTTCGGGGAGCTGTTTTTT
CASSLSRGFGELFF
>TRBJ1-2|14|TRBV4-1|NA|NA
TGCGCCAGCAGCCAAGTCGGTGGCAGTTTAGGCTACACCTTC
CASSQVGGSLGYTF
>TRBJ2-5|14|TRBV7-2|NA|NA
TGTGCCAGCAGCTTAGGACCTGATCGGGAGACCCAGTACTTC
CASSLGPDRETQYF
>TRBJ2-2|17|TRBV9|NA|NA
TGTGCCAGCAGCCCAACTCTTTGGGGGCAGAACACCGGGGAGCTGTTTTTT
CASSPTLWGQNTGELFF
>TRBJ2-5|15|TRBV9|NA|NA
TGTGCCAGCAGCCCATCCCCTCGGAACCAAGAGACCCAGTACTTC
CASSPSPRNQETQYF
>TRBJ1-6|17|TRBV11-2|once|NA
TGTGCCAGCAGCCCACCCGGGGAGGAGCGTTGGGGGTCACCCCTCCACTTT
CASSPPGEERWGSPLHF
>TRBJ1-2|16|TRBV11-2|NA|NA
TGTGCCAGCAGCCCGTTCGAAGGCGGGGGCCACTATGGCTACACCTTC
CASSPFEGGGHYGYTF
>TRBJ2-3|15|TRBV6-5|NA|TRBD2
TGTGCCAGCAGTGGTCTAGCGGGGGGGTCTGATACGCAGTATTTT
CASSGLAGGSDTQYF
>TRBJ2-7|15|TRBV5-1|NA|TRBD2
TGCGCCAGCAGCTTGGTGGCGGGAGCTCCCTACGAGCAGTACTTC
CASSLVAGAPYEQYF
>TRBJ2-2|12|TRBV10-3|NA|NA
TGTGCCATCAGTGAGGGAACCGGGGAGCTGTTTTTT
CAISEGTGELFF
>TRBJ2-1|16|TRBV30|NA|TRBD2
TGTGCCTGGAGAACCACGCGTAGCGGGACTGTCAATGAGCAGTTCTTC
CAWRTTRSGTVNEQFF
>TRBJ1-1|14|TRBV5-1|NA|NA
TGCGCCAGCAGGTTGGGGGCTATGAACACTGAAGCTTTCTTT
CASRLGAMNTEAFF
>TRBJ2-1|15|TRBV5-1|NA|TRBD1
TGCGCCAGCAGCTTGGATGGACAGGGGGCCTATGAGCAGTTCTTC
CASSLDGQGAYEQFF
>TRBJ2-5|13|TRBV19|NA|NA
TGTGCCAGTAGTTCCGGGGGCGCCGGGACCCAGTACTTC
CASSSGGAGTQYF
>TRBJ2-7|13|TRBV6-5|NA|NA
TGTGCCAGCAGTTACTCTTGGGGGCGCGAGCAGTACTTC
CASSYSWGREQYF
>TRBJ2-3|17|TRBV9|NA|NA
TGTGCCAGCAGCCCCGGTAATGGAGGGGAAGGGACAGATACGCAGTATTTT
CASSPGNGGEGTDTQYF
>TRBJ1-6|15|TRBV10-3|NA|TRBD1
TGTGCCATCAGTGAGCCGGGACAGTTTAATTCACCCCTCCACTTT
CAISEPGQFNSPLHF